The 9 T cell receptor beta chains below were found in one sample sequenced in a study of cytomegalovirus exposure and HLA in healthy donors. Researchers ran the PCR with 60 Vbeta and 13 Jbeta primers. Using immunoSEQ multiplex PCR, the repertoire was profiled, and TCRdb retains in-frame clones only, with some absent. This table has some 80,000 clones, more than 50% appearing once. Material: PBMCs. The receptor source for this set is a male donor in good health and CMV-seropositive.

This rearrangement joins TRBV11-2 to TRBJ2-3, with TRBD2 matching 7 bases. Trimming at V came to 1 base and at J to 6 bases, leaving 4 bases not matched to a gene. The germline V gene encodes CDR1 SGHAT and CDR2 FQNNGV. The length of the CDR3 is 14 residues. DNA for the CDR3: TGTGCCAGCAGCTTAGGGAGCGGGGCGGATACGCAGTATTTT. This encodes CASSLGSGADTQYF.

The V and J genes are TRBV25-1 and TRBJ1-2, with D maybe TRBD1 (5 bases). This CDR3 comprises 13 residues. Trimming removed 1 base at V and 6 bases at J, with 9 bases between. Germline V gene sequence: CDR1 MGHDK, CDR2 SYGVNS. Here the CDR3 reads CASSEWGGDGYTF. The CDR3 bases are TGTGCCAGCAGTGAATGGGGGGGGGATGGCTACACCTTC.

The CDR3 DNA follows: TGTGCCAGCAGTGCCTTTTCTAGCACAGATACGCAGTATTTT. It translates to CASSAFSSTDTQYF. The J gene is TRBJ2-3, the V gene TRBV2, with D unclear. The CDR3 consists of 14 residues. CDR1 is SNHLY, CDR2 FYNNEI, per germline. V was clipped by 4 bases and J by 0 bases, with 8 bases between them.

The rearrangement uses TRBV28 and TRBJ1-1; 10 bases are a match to TRBD1. CDR3 size: 17 residues. After removal of 6 bases from V and 0 bases from J, the junction contained 10 bases not matched to a gene. Germline assignment: CDR1 MDHEN and CDR2 SYDVKM. This chain's CDR3 is CASRAPGQGGMNTEAFF. CDR3 sequence (DNA): TGTGCCAGCAGAGCGCCAGGACAGGGGGGAATGAACACTGAAGCTTTCTTT.

In its sample, this clone was seen a few times. V and J are TRBV28 and TRBJ2-3, with D possibly TRBD1 on 6 matching bases. This CDR3 region has 16 residues. The V gene's germline CDR1 is MDHEN and CDR2 SYDVKM. Trimming stripped 5 bases from V and 8 bases from J, with 23 bases between. CDR3 sequence reads: CASSPGVGTQGSTQYF. In nucleotides, the CDR3 is TGTGCCAGCAGTCCCGGTGTTGGGACCCAGGGGAGTACGCAGTATTTT.

Comments on this clone: The junction differs from germline at one of its ends, possibly a read error. J is TRBJ1-4 and V is TRBV7-9; perhaps TRBD1 as D (6 bases). The CDR3 has 19 residues. Germline V gene sequence: CDR1 SEHNR, CDR2 FQNEAQ (reference sequence). Here the CDR3 DNA reads TGTTCCAGCAGCCCCAGTGTTGGGACACCCGCAGCAACTAATGAAAAACTGTTTTTT. The encoded protein is CSSSPSVGTPAATNEKLFF.

The J gene is TRBJ1-1, the V gene TRBV28; TRBD1 matches 8 bases. V dropped 5 bases and J dropped 6; count of bases not matched to a gene: 8. The CDR3 spans 14 residues. Per germline, CDR1 MDHEN and CDR2 SYDVKM. The DNA of the CDR3 is TGTGCCAGCAGTCCATCAGGGGGCTGGGCTGAAGCTTTCTTT. It specifies CASSPSGGWAEAFF.

This clone was seen only a few times. The chain is built from TRBV6-4 and TRBJ2-2, with D maybe TRBD1 (6 bases). Trimming removed 5 bases from V and 4 bases from J, with 11 bases in between. Germline-derived CDR1 and CDR2 are MRHNA and SNTAGT. The CDR3 sequence is 14 residues long. This CDR3 reads CASSRDTPTGELFF. CDR3 nucleotide sequence: TGTGCCAGCAGTCGGGACACCCCCACCGGGGAGCTGTTTTTT.

The chain has TRBV29-1 and TRBJ2-2; D remains unclear. Germline values: CDR1 SQVTM, CDR2 ANQGSEA. With 3 bases removed from V and 7 bases from J, the gap between germline ends came to 9 bases. The CDR3 runs 12 residues. In DNA, the CDR3 is TGCAGCGTTGAGAGATTCAACGGGGAGCTGTTTTTT. It specifies CSVERFNGELFF.